This note documents a single T cell receptor beta chain sequence. This specimen comes from a study of T-cell reconstitution after alpha-beta-depleted transplantation in children. The CDR3 length is 14 residues. The germline V gene encodes CDR1 DFQATT and CDR2 SNEGSKA (reference sequence). V gave up 2 bases and J gave up 0 bases, with 7 bases separating them. Preparation of the TCRbeta library involved a method that used unique molecular identifiers. MiXCR was run by TCRdb on the PCR reads, yielding one entry per CDR3 protein. The sample has about 470,000 distinct CDR3 sequences, roughly two fifths seen once.

The V and J genes are TRBV20-1 and TRBJ2-2, with TRBD2 as a possible D gene (5 bases). This sequence was found in a girl aged 2 to 9 with aplastic anemia, due to receive a stem cell transplant. Sequenced material: PBMCs, taken before TCRalphabeta/CD19-depleted stem cell transplant. In DNA, the CDR3 is TGCAGTGCTAGATCAGCGGCGAACACCGGGGAGCTGTTTTTT. This codes for CSARSAANTGELFF.